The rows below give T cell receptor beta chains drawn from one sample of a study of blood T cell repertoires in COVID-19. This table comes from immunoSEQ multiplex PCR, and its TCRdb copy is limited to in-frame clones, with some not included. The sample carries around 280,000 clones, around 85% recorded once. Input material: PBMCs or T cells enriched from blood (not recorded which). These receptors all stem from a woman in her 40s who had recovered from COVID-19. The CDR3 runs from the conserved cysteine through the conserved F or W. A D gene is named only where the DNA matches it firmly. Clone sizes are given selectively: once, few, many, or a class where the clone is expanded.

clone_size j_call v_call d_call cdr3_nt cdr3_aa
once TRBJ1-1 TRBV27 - TGTGCCAGCGGAGGTCCTGCAGGCCCCTTGACTGAAGCTTTCTTT CASGGPAGPLTEAFF
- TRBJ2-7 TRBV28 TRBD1 TGTGCCAGCAGTTTAGGACAGGGGAGTCTAGACTTC CASSLGQGSLDF
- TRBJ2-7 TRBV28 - TGTGCCAGCAGTTTCGGCGGGGACGAGGACGAGCAGTACTTC CASSFGGDEDEQYF
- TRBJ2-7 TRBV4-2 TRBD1 TGTGCCAGCAGCCAAGATGGGCAGGGGGCCGTGGACGAGCAGTACTTC CASSQDGQGAVDEQYF
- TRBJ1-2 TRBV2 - TGTGCCAGCAGTGATTCCGGGACTCTTAACTATGGCTACACCTTC CASSDSGTLNYGYTF
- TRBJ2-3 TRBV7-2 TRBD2 TGTGCCAGCAGCTTAGGGGGACTAGCTAGGGGGGATACGCAGTATTTT CASSLGGLARGDTQYF
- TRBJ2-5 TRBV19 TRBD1 TGTGCCAGTAGTAGGACCCCGGGACAGGGAGGGGAGACCCAGTACTTC CASSRTPGQGGETQYF
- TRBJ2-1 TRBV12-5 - TGTGCTAGTGGTTTGGGCCTGCCCGGGGACAATGAGCAGTTCTTC CASGLGLPGDNEQFF
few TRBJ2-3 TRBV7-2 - TGTGCCAGCAGCTTAGCCCAGCGGGTCGTTGCAGATACGCAGTATTTT CASSLAQRVVADTQYF
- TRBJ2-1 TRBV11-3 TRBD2 TGTGCCAGCAGCTTAGGGGCTAGCGGGAGGAGGGGTGAGCAGTTCTTC CASSLGASGRRGEQFF
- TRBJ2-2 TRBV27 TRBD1 TGTGCCAGCAGTTTTGACAGGGGAAGGACCGGGGAGCTGTTTTTT CASSFDRGRTGELFF
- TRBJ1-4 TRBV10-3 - TGTGCCATCAGCCCTCAGGCCACTAATGAAAAACTGTTTTTT CAISPQATNEKLFF
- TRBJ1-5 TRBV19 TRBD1 TGTGCCAGTTCTCTTCGGACAGGGCCGAGGAGCAATCAGCCCCAGCATTTT CASSLRTGPRSNQPQHF
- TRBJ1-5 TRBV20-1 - TGCAGTGCTAGTGGCCAGGACAATCAGCCCCAGCATTTT CSASGQDNQPQHF
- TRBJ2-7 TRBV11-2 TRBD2 TGTGCCAGCAGCCGCTCTAGCGGGAGTTCCTACGAGCAGTACTTC CASSRSSGSSYEQYF